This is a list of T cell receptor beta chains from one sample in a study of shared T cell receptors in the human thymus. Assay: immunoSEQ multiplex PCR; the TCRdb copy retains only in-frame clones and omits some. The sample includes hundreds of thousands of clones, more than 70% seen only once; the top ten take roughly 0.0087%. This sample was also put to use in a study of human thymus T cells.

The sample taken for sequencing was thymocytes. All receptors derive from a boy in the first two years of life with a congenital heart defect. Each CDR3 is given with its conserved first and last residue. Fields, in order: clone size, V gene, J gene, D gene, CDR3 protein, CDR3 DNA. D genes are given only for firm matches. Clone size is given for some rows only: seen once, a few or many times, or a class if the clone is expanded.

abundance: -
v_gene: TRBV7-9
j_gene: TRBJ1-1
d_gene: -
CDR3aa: CASSPGVEDAEAFF
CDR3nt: TGTGCCAGCAGCCCCGGAGTGGAGGACGCTGAAGCTTTCTTT

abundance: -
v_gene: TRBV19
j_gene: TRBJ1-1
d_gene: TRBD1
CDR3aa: CASSFLQGEGGAFF
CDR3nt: TGTGCCAGTAGCTTCCTCCAGGGGGAAGGTGGAGCTTTCTTT

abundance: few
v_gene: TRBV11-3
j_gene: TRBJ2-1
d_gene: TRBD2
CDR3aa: CASSQPRGLAGHNEQFF
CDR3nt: TGTGCCAGCAGCCAGCCCCGGGGACTAGCGGGTCACAATGAGCAGTTCTTC

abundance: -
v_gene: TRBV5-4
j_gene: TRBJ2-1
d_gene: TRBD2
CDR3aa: CASSFLPGLAHEQFF
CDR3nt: TGTGCCAGCAGCTTCCTTCCGGGACTAGCGCATGAGCAGTTCTTC

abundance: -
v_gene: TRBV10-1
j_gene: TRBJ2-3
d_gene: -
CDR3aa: CASSEGGGLTDTQYF
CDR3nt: TGCGCCAGCAGTGAAGGAGGAGGCCTCACAGATACGCAGTATTTT

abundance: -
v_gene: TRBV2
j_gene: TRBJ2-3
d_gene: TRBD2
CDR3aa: CASNGREGPQDTQYF
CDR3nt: TGTGCCAGCAATGGGCGGGAGGGCCCTCAGGATACGCAGTATTTT

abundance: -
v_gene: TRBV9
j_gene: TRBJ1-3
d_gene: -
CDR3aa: CASSGGPGAGNTIYF
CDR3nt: TGTGCCAGCAGCGGGGGACCAGGGGCTGGAAACACCATATATTTT

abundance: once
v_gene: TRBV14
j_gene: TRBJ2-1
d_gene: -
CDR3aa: CASSPWTNDEQFF
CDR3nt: TGTGCCAGCAGCCCCTGGACTAATGATGAGCAGTTCTTC

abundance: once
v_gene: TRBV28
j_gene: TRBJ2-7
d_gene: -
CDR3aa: CASRRSLSYEQYF
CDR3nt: TGTGCCAGCAGGCGAAGTCTCTCCTACGAGCAGTACTTC

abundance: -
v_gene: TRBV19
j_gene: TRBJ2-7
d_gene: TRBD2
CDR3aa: CASSFRVLAGTYEQYF
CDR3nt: TGTGCCAGTAGTTTTCGGGTACTAGCGGGGACTTACGAGCAGTACTTC

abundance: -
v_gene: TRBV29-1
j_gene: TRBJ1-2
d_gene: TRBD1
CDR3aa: CSVEVGPGGGYGYTF
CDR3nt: TGCAGCGTTGAAGTTGGGCCAGGGGGCGGCTATGGCTACACCTTC

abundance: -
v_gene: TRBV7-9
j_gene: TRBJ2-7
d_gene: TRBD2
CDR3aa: CASSRGEVSYEQYF
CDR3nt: TGTGCCAGCAGCCGGGGGGAGGTCTCCTACGAGCAGTACTTC

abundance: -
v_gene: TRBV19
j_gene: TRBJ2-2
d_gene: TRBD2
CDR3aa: CASSMRLAGVNTGELFF
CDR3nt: TGTGCCAGTAGTATGCGACTAGCGGGAGTCAACACCGGGGAGCTGTTTTTT

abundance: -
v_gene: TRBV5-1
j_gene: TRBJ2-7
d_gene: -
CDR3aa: CASSQLTYNDLSYEQYF
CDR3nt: TGCGCCAGCAGCCAACTAACTTACAACGACCTCTCCTACGAGCAGTACTTC

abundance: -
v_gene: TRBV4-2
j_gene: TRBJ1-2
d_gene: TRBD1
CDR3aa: CASSQDRTQGEYTF
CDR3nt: TGTGCCAGCAGCCAGGATAGGACACAGGGGGAATACACCTTC